A selection of T cell receptor beta chains follows, all from one sample in a study of cytomegalovirus exposure and HLA in healthy donors. Sequenced by immunoSEQ multiplex PCR; TCRdb stores in-frame clones only, minus some. The sample carries around 300,000 clones, approximately 85% recorded once. Sequencing was carried out using PBMCs. All receptors come from a man under 40 in good health and CMV-seronegative. Both conserved end residues are part of each CDR3. Each record gives: V gene, D gene, CDR3 length, J gene, clone size, CDR3 DNA, CDR3 protein. A D gene is named only where the DNA matches it firmly. Clone size is given for some rows only: seen once, a few or many times, or a class if the clone is expanded.

TRBV7-2	TRBD1	18	TRBJ1-2	-	TGTGCCAGCAGCTTAGATGGCCCGGGACAGGCTGAGCACTATGGCTACACCTTC	CASSLDGPGQAEHYGYTF
TRBV19	-	12	TRBJ1-2	-	TGTGCCAGTAGTCCAGGGGACTATGGCTACACCTTC	CASSPGDYGYTF
TRBV5-1	TRBD1	15	TRBJ1-4	-	TGCGCCAGCAGCTCGGGACAGGGCGCCGTTGAAAAACTGTTTTTT	CASSSGQGAVEKLFF
TRBV25-1	TRBD1	15	TRBJ1-4	-	TGTGCCAGCAGTGACCGAGGGACAGCCAGTGAAAAACTGTTTTTT	CASSDRGTASEKLFF
TRBV19	TRBD1	19	TRBJ2-1	once	TGTGCCAGTAGTATAGTCTCTCTTTTGCAGGGGGCATTCGAGGTTGAGCAGTTCTTC	CASSIVSLLQGAFEVEQFF
TRBV5-1	TRBD1	14	TRBJ2-3	-	TGCGCCAGCAGCCAGGGACAGACCACAGATACGCAGTATTTT	CASSQGQTTDTQYF
TRBV19	TRBD1	13	TRBJ2-7	-	TGTGCCAGTAGTAAGGGACAGATTGGCGAGCAGTACTTC	CASSKGQIGEQYF
TRBV19	-	15	TRBJ1-2	-	TGTGCCAGTACCATCAGGCAGGGTGTAGTCTATGGCTACACCTTC	CASTIRQGVVYGYTF
TRBV7-8	-	14	TRBJ2-7	once	TGTGCCAGCAGCTTTACAACAGGGACCTACGAGCAGTACTTC	CASSFTTGTYEQYF
TRBV19	TRBD1	14	TRBJ2-7	once	TGTGCCAGTAGTACGGACAGGCGCATCTACGAGCAGTACTTC	CASSTDRRIYEQYF
TRBV30	TRBD1	15	TRBJ1-2	once	TGTGCCTGGAACCAATACAGGGGCTCATCCTATGGCTACACCTTC	CAWNQYRGSSYGYTF
TRBV6-5	-	15	TRBJ1-2	-	TGTGCCAGCAGTTACTCCGACAGGTTGAACTATGGCTACACCTTC	CASSYSDRLNYGYTF
TRBV15	TRBD2	17	TRBJ2-2	-	TGTGCCACCAGCGCCACCGGGACTACAAGAGGCACCGGGGAGCTGTTTTTT	CATSATGTTRGTGELFF
TRBV5-6	TRBD1	18	TRBJ2-6	-	TGTGCCAGCAGCTTCGGGACAGGGGATAGCTCTGGGGCCAACGTCCTGACTTTC	CASSFGTGDSSGANVLTF
TRBV6-1	-	15	TRBJ2-7	-	TGTGCCAGCAGTTTAGACAGCTTATACTCCTACGAGCAGTACTTC	CASSLDSLYSYEQYF
TRBV5-1	-	17	TRBJ1-4	-	TGCGCCAGCAGCTTTGGGGGTTTGGGGGCGCTTACTGAAAAACTGTTTTTT	CASSFGGLGALTEKLFF
TRBV6-5	-	14	TRBJ2-7	-	TGTGCCAGCAGTTACTCGAGGGCCATCTACGAGCAGTACTTC	CASSYSRAIYEQYF
TRBV9	-	12	TRBJ2-5	few	TGTGCCAGCAGCTCCGACCAAGAGACCCAGTACTTC	CASSSDQETQYF
TRBV5-1	TRBD1	16	TRBJ2-1	-	TGCGCCAGCAGCAGCGACGGGACAGCCCACTACAATGAGCAGTTCTTC	CASSSDGTAHYNEQFF
TRBV18	TRBD1	15	TRBJ1-1	-	TGTGCCAGCTCACCCGGACAGGCTCGTCTCACTGAAGCTTTCTTT	CASSPGQARLTEAFF
TRBV15	TRBD1	14	TRBJ1-2	-	TGTGCCACCAGCAGAGATCACGACAGGGGTGGCTACACCTTC	CATSRDHDRGGYTF
TRBV7-9	-	15	TRBJ1-1	few	TGTGCCAGCAGCACTCCACAGGGACAGAACACTGAAGCTTTCTTT	CASSTPQGQNTEAFF
TRBV2	TRBD1	18	TRBJ2-4	-	TGTGCCTCAACGGGCCGGACAGGGGCGACTAAAACCAAAAACATTCAGTACTTC	CASTGRTGATKTKNIQYF
TRBV5-4	TRBD1	15	TRBJ2-3	-	TGTGCCAGCAGCCTATACAGGGGCGCCACAGATACGCAGTATTTT	CASSLYRGATDTQYF
TRBV10-3	-	14	TRBJ2-7	-	TGTGCCACCGGGGGTAACCCACTCCCCTACGAGCAGTACTTC	CATGGNPLPYEQYF
TRBV5-1	TRBD1	14	TRBJ1-6	few	TGCGCCAGCAGCTGGACAGGGTATAATTCACCCCTCCACTTT	CASSWTGYNSPLHF
TRBV9	TRBD1	16	TRBJ1-4	-	TGTGCCAGCAGCGCCCGGCGGGACAGCCTAAATGAAAAACTGTTTTTT	CASSARRDSLNEKLFF
TRBV6-6	TRBD1	15	TRBJ1-2	-	TGTGCCAGCAGTACCTGGACAGGGGGCTACTATGGCTACACCTTC	CASSTWTGGYYGYTF
TRBV5-1	-	15	TRBJ1-5	-	TGCGCCAGCAGCCCGGGTCCTGAGGGCAATCAGCCCCAGCATTTT	CASSPGPEGNQPQHF
TRBV4-1	-	15	TRBJ1-1	-	TGCGCCAGCAGCCAAGAAGCAGGGATGAACACTGAAGCTTTCTTT	CASSQEAGMNTEAFF
TRBV4-3	-	15	TRBJ1-1	-	TGCGCCAGCAGCCCAAGTGTTCTAATGAACACTGAAGCTTTCTTT	CASSPSVLMNTEAFF
TRBV5-4	-	17	TRBJ1-1	once	TGTGCCAGCCGGCCACAGGTGGGGACTGCCCCGAACACTGAAGCTTTCTTT	CASRPQVGTAPNTEAFF
TRBV7-6	-	17	TRBJ2-6	-	TGTGCCAGCAGCTTAGGGTTTAGAGGCTCTGGGGCCAACGTCCTGACTTTC	CASSLGFRGSGANVLTF
TRBV11-2	-	15	TRBJ2-1	-	TGTGCCAGCAGCTTAGATCTGAGACAGTACAATGAGCAGTTCTTC	CASSLDLRQYNEQFF
TRBV25-1	TRBD1	13	TRBJ2-1	few	TGTGCCAGCAGCGGGACAGGTCACAATGAGCAGTTCTTC	CASSGTGHNEQFF
TRBV6-1	TRBD1	12	TRBJ2-1	-	TGTGCCAGCAGGGACAGGTACAATGAGCAGTTCTTC	CASRDRYNEQFF
TRBV18	TRBD1	14	TRBJ1-6	-	TGTGCCAGCTCACCGACAGGGGGCGACTCACCCCTCCACTTT	CASSPTGGDSPLHF